Below, 10 T cell receptor beta chains from the same sample are listed, as sequenced in a study of blood T cell repertoires in COVID-19. Measured with immunoSEQ multiplex PCR; TCRdb has only the in-frame clones, and not every one. The sample yields around 150,000 clones, around four fifths seen once. Sequencing was carried out using PBMCs or T cells enriched from blood (not recorded which). The receptors originated from a man aged 45-65 years who had recovered from COVID-19.

The rearrangement links TRBV12-3 or TRBV12-4 to TRBJ1-1; D is perhaps TRBD1 (5 bases). This CDR3 comprises 13 residues. V lost 6 bases and J 1 base, leaving 9 bases between the germline ends. The CDR3: CASRITGNTEAFF. In nucleotides, the CDR3 is TGTGCCAGCAGGATCACAGGGAACACTGAAGCTTTCTTT.

The rearrangement links TRBV29-1 to TRBJ2-3; TRBD1 matches 8 bases. V shed 4 bases and J 0 bases; nucleotides not matched to a gene: 3. CDR1 and CDR2 (germline): SQVTM, ANQGSEA. The CDR3 contains 14 residues. CDR3 bases: TGCAGCGTTGGGACAGGGCTTAGCACAGATACGCAGTATTTT. Protein sequence: CSVGTGLSTDTQYF.

The genes are TRBV4-2 and TRBJ2-3; TRBD2 matches 12 bases. The CDR3 spans 18 residues. The germline gives CDR1 LGHNA, CDR2 YNFKEQ. J gave up 0 bases and V 4 bases, and 8 bases lay outside the gene matches. CDR3 coding DNA: TGTGCCAGCAGCCGAGCACTAGCGGGGGGTGCTAGCACAGATACGCAGTATTTT. Encoded protein: CASSRALAGGASTDTQYF.

The gene calls are TRBV6-5 and TRBJ2-1, with 12 bases identical to TRBD2. The J segment lost 6 bases and the V segment lost 6 bases, leaving 0 bases of the junction unmatched. Germline values: CDR1 MNHEY, CDR2 SVGAGI. CDR3 size: 13 residues. CDR3 sequence (DNA): TGTGCCAGCAGGACTAGCGGGAGCAATGAGCAGTTCTTC. Its translation: CASRTSGSNEQFF.

The chain couples TRBV6-5 to TRBJ1-2, with 7 bases matching TRBD1. This CDR3 has 15 amino acids. V trimming: 5 bases; J trimming: 6 bases; junction bases outside the gene matches: 12. The germline gives CDR1 MNHEY, CDR2 SVGAGI. The CDR3 bases are TGTGCCAGCAGTCGACAGGGCTCGAGGGTGGATGGCTACACCTTC. This translates into CASSRQGSRVDGYTF.

This chain connects TRBV7-6 to TRBJ2-2, with TRBD1 identical over 7 bases. This CDR3 is 14 amino acids long. Germline CDR1 SGHVS, CDR2 FNYEAQ. The J segment lost 6 bases and the V segment lost 1 base, leaving 2 bases of the junction unmatched. The CDR3 spells CASSLDRGAGELFF. The CDR3 DNA sequence: TGTGCCAGCAGCTTAGACAGGGGAGCCGGGGAGCTGTTTTTT.

This rearrangement joins TRBV3-1 (or the pseudogene TRBV3-2) to TRBJ1-1; no reliable D call. This CDR3 has 15 amino acids. Germline V lookup: CDR1 LGHDT, CDR2 YNNKEL (reference sequence). Trimming shortened V by 4 bases and J by 1 base, and 13 bases separated the two germline ends. CDR3 region: CASSPRGGTNTEAFF. CDR3 in DNA: TGTGCCAGCAGCCCTCGAGGCGGCACGAACACTGAAGCTTTCTTT.

V is TRBV7-2 and J is TRBJ1-6, with a weak D call TRBD1 (6 bases). Germline V CDR1 and CDR2: SGHTA, FQGNSA. The CDR3 length is 14 residues. V lost 6 bases, J lost 7 bases, and 13 bases lay in between. CDR3 region: CASSIGQLNSPLHF. CDR3 coding DNA: TGTGCCAGCAGTATCGGACAGCTAAATTCACCCCTCCACTTT.

The rearrangement links TRBV5-5 to TRBJ2-7, with TRBD2 matching 7 bases. This CDR3 contains 15 residues. The germline V gene encodes CDR1 SGHKS and CDR2 YYEKEE (reference sequence). Trimming removed 0 bases from V and 3 bases from J; junction bases left unmatched: 6. This CDR3 reads CASSLDLGGYYEQYF. In DNA, the CDR3 is TGTGCCAGCAGCTTGGACCTCGGGGGGTACTACGAGCAGTACTTC.

This chain joins TRBV10-3 and TRBJ1-1; 7 bases map to TRBD1. J was trimmed by 0 bases and V by 3 bases; bases with no gene match: 4. The germline CDR1 and CDR2 sequences are ENHRY and SYGVKD. The CDR3 contains 15 residues. CDR3 coding DNA: TGTGCCATCAGTGACAAGGGGGCAATGAACACTGAAGCTTTCTTT. Translation: CAISDKGAMNTEAFF.